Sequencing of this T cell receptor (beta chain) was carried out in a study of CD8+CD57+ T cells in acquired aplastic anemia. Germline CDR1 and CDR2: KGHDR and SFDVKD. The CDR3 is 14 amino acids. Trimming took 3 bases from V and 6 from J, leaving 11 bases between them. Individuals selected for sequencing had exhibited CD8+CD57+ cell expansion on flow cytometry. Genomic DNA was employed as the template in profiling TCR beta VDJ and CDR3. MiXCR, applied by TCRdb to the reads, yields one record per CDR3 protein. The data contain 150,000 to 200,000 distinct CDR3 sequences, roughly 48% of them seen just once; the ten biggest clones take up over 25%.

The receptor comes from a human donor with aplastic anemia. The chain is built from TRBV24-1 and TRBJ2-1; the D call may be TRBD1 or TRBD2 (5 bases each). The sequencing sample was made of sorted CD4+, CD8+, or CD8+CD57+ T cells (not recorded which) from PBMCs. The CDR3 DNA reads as TGTGCCACCAGTGATGGGTCGGGGCCCAATGAGCAGTTCTTC. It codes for CATSDGSGPNEQFF.